The 12 T cell receptor beta chains below come from one sample, sequenced in a study of response to subunit inactivated influenza vaccine. TCRdb used MiXCR to reprocess the RT-PCR reads, holding one entry per CDR3 protein. The sample consists of about 500,000 distinct CDR3 sequences, about 15% of them appearing once. This sample comprised CD4+ T cells sorted from PBMCs, obtained approximately 25 months after vaccination. All receptors come from a man between 50 and 75 years old who received an inactivated influenza vaccine.

This clonotype was picked up many times. The chain has TRBV27 and TRBJ2-7; D remains ambiguous. V was trimmed by 8 bases and J by 4 bases, leaving 6 bases between them. Germline V gene lookup returns CDR1 MNHEY and CDR2 SMNVEV (reference sequence). The CDR3 spans 10 residues. The CDR3 DNA is TGTGCCAGCTGGGAATACGAGCAGTACTTC. Amino acid sequence: CASWEYEQYF.

This chain connects TRBV7-2 to TRBJ2-7; 8 nucleotides agree with TRBD1. The germline CDR1 and CDR2 sequences are SGHTA and FQGNSA. With V trimmed by 5 bases and J by 4 bases, 10 bases remained unmatched. This CDR3 region has 15 residues. The CDR3 loop reads CASSHRTGSSYEQYF. The DNA for the CDR3 is TGTGCCAGCAGCCATAGGACAGGGTCCTCTTACGAGCAGTACTTC. Full variable domain (missing parts from reference TRBV7-2 and TRBJ2-7): GAGVSQSPSNKVTEKGKDVELRCDPISGHTALYWYRQSLGQGLEFLIYFQGNSAPDKSGLPSDRFSAERTGGSVSTLTIQRTQQEDSAVYLCASSHRTGSSYEQYFGPGTRLTVT.

Ten or more counts support this clonotype. The V and J genes are TRBV4-3 and TRBJ1-4, with no clear D. The CDR3 length is 15 residues. The germline CDR1 and CDR2 sequences are LGHNA and YSLEER. Trimming took off 1 base at V and 0 bases at J, with 6 bases between the two ends. The CDR3 protein is CASSQVAATNEKLFF. In DNA, the CDR3 is TGCGCCAGCAGCCAAGTCGCTGCAACTAATGAAAAACTGTTTTTT.

This clonotype was picked up a small number of times. The V gene is TRBV9, the J gene TRBJ1-1; maybe TRBD1 (6 bases). Per the germline V gene, CDR1 is SGDLS and CDR2 is YYNGEE. V lost 6 bases, J lost 4 bases, and 19 bases lay in between. There are 15 residues in the CDR3. The CDR3 reads CASTSRGGGGTEAFF. The CDR3 DNA reads TGTGCCAGCACCAGTAGAGGGGGGGGAGGCACTGAAGCTTTCTTT.

The gene calls are TRBV6-1 and TRBJ1-1; 7 bases are shared with TRBD1. V dropped 10 bases and J dropped 4; count of bases not matched to a gene: 9. Germline CDR1 reads MNHNS; CDR2 reads SASEGT. The CDR3 totals 13 residues. The CDR3 loop reads CATDRARSTEAFF. CDR3 coding DNA: TGTGCCACAGACAGGGCTAGGAGCACTGAAGCTTTCTTT.

This clonotype has a handful of counts. V and J are TRBV6-5 and TRBJ2-1; the match to TRBD2 covers 7 bases. Germline CDR1 reads MNHEY; CDR2 reads SVGAGI. CDR3 length: 14 amino acids. J gave up 4 bases and V 4 bases, and 4 bases lay outside the gene matches. The CDR3: CASSWDYLYNEQFF. The DNA of the CDR3 is TGTGCCAGCAGTTGGGACTACCTATACAATGAGCAGTTCTTC.

V gene TRBV5-1 combines with J gene TRBJ2-3; 12 bases fit TRBD2. The V segment lost 4 bases and the J segment 3 bases; nucleotides outside the gene matches: 6. This CDR3 has 16 residues. Germline CDR1 reads SGHRS; CDR2 reads YFSETQ. In DNA, the CDR3 is TGCGCCAGCAGCGTCGCTAGCGGGGGGGCGACAGATACGCAGTATTTT. The encoded protein is CASSVASGGATDTQYF.

The V gene is TRBV6-2 or TRBV6-3, the J gene TRBJ2-2; D gene uncertain. V was cut by 2 bases and J by 5 bases, with 6 bases left in between. The length of the CDR3 is 13 residues. Germline V gene lookup returns CDR1 MNHEY and CDR2 SVGEGT. CDR3: CASSYPSTGELFF. The DNA for the CDR3 is TGTGCCAGCAGTTACCCAAGTACCGGGGAGCTGTTTTTT.

The genes are TRBV4-3 and TRBJ2-2; D gene unclear. Trimming pared 0 bases from V and 6 bases from J, leaving 8 bases between. From germline, CDR1 is LGHNA and CDR2 YSLEER. The CDR3 spans 14 residues. CDR3 protein: CASSQDPGSGELFF. In DNA form, the CDR3 reads TGCGCCAGCAGCCAAGATCCGGGTTCCGGGGAGCTGTTTTTT.

Only a few counts were recorded for this clonotype. The chain links TRBV4-3 to TRBJ2-4, with TRBD2 as a possible D gene (6 bases). The CDR3 contains 18 residues. Germline V gene data show CDR1 as LGHNA and CDR2 as YSLEER. Trimming took off 2 bases at V and 1 base at J, with 18 bases between the two ends. The CDR3 region has the DNA TGCGCCAGCAGCCAATCCTCTGGCGGGGTGGGGGCCAAAAACATTCAGTACTTC. Encoded protein: CASSQSSGGVGAKNIQYF.

The V gene is TRBV5-1, the J gene TRBJ2-5; perhaps TRBD1 as D (7 bases). The CDR3 is 16 amino acids. Per the germline V gene, CDR1 is SGHRS and CDR2 is YFSETQ. V lost 2 bases and J 2 bases, leaving 16 bases between the germline ends. The CDR3 DNA follows: TGCGCCAGCAGCTTAACCCCGACAGGGACTCAAGAGACCCAGTACTTC. This encodes CASSLTPTGTQETQYF.

The table lists this clonotype with a few counts. The rearrangement joins TRBV10-2 to TRBJ2-3; possibly TRBD1 or TRBD2 for D (5 bases each). V lost 7 bases, J lost 1 base, and 15 bases lay in between. CDR3 size: 15 residues. Germline lookup yields CDR1 WSHSY and CDR2 SAAADI. In nucleotides, the CDR3 is TGCGCCAGCACCCGGGACCCGAGGGGCACAGATACGCAGTATTTT. Translating it yields CASTRDPRGTDTQYF.